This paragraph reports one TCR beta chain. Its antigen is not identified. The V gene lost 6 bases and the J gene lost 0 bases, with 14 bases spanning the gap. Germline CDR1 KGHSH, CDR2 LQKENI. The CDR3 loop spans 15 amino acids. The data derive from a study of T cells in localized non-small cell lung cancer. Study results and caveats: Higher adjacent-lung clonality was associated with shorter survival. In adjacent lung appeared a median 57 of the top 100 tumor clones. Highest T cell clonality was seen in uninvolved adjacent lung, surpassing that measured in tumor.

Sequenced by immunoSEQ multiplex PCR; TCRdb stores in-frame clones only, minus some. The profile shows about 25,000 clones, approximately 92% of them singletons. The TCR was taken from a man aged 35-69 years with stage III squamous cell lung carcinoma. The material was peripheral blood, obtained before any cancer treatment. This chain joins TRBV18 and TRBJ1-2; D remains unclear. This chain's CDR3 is CASSPATSANYGYTF. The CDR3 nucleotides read TGTGCCAGCTCCCCCGCCACTTCAGCTAACTATGGCTACACCTTC.